Each of the 8 T cell receptor beta chains below was sequenced from the same sample in a study of blood T cell repertoires in COVID-19. Repertoires were generated with immunoSEQ multiplex PCR, while TCRdb's copy carries only in-frame clones and drops some. The repertoire has about 160,000 clones, around four fifths of them found once; the top ten carry 20% to 25%. Sequencing was carried out using peripheral blood. The receptors come from a woman over 75 with acute or convalescent COVID-19.

This chain links TRBV23-1 with TRBJ2-2, with 11 bases lining up with TRBD1. TRBV23-1 is flagged as an ORF with uncertain function. This CDR3 contains 16 residues. The V gene end was trimmed by 0 bases and the J gene end by 7 bases; junction bases not matched to a gene: 4. CDR3 loop: CASSQSDRGHGGELFF. CDR3 in DNA: TGCGCCAGCAGTCAATCGGACAGGGGGCATGGCGGGGAGCTGTTTTTT.

This clone occurred a few times. The chain has TRBV30 and TRBJ1-2; D remains unclear. V lost 3 bases and J lost 7, with 21 bases in between. The CDR3 runs to 15 residues. Germline V CDR1 and CDR2: GTSNPN, SVGIG (reference sequence). The CDR3 here is CAWRPYQGVRLGYTF. The CDR3 bases are TGTGCCTGGAGGCCCTATCAAGGAGTTCGCCTTGGCTACACCTTC.

This sequence joins TRBV7-8 and TRBJ2-1; 8 nucleotides line up with TRBD1. Germline V gene sequence: CDR1 SGHVS, CDR2 FQNEAQ. This CDR3 has 15 residues. Losses at the gene ends were 4 bases for V and 2 bases for J; bases not matched to a gene: 4. The CDR3, as DNA: TGTGCCAGCAGCTCGGACAGGGCAGCCTACAATGAGCAGTTCTTC. Translating gives CASSSDRAAYNEQFF.

As regards this clone: At one end, the junction sequence differs from germline, possibly due to a read error. This chain connects TRBV11-2 to TRBJ2-3, with D maybe TRBD2 (6 bases). This CDR3 is built from 14 residues. The germline V gene encodes CDR1 SGHAT and CDR2 FQNNGV. Written as DNA, the CDR3 is TGTGCCAGCACCTTACTCTCTAGCGCCGATACGCAGTATTTT. This encodes CASTLLSSADTQYF.

The chain joins TRBV10-3 to TRBJ1-2; 9 bases agree with TRBD1. This CDR3 has 15 amino acids. CDR1 is ENHRY and CDR2 is SYGVKD in the germline V gene. With V trimmed by 6 bases and J by 8 bases, 13 bases remained unmatched. The CDR3 is CAISSTTGGQGGYTF. The CDR3 nucleotides read TGTGCCATCAGCTCCACGACAGGGGGACAAGGAGGCTACACCTTC.

The V and J genes are TRBV28 and TRBJ1-6; the D gene is possibly TRBD1 (5 bases). CDR3 length: 15 amino acids. In germline, CDR1 is MDHEN, CDR2 SYDVKM. V shed 5 bases and J shed 9 bases, with 17 bases lying between them. The CDR3: CASSPQTGWGSPLHF. The CDR3 bases are TGTGCCAGCAGTCCCCAAACAGGTTGGGGTTCACCCCTCCACTTT.

The V gene is TRBV7-9, the J gene TRBJ2-7; 13 bases map to TRBD2. Trimming at V came to 4 bases and at J to 5 bases, leaving 2 bases not matched to a gene. Germline CDR1 reads SEHNR; CDR2 reads FQNEAQ (reference sequence). The CDR3 has 14 residues. The CDR3 reads CASSYGTSGDEQYF. The CDR3 coding sequence is TGTGCCAGCAGCTACGGGACTAGCGGGGACGAGCAGTACTTC.

The genes are TRBV4-1 and TRBJ1-1; TRBD1 matches at 7 bases. Losses at the gene ends were 6 bases for V and 5 bases for J; bases not matched to a gene: 6. Germline values: CDR1 MGHRA, CDR2 YSYEKL. This CDR3 region has 13 residues. The CDR3 DNA reads TGCGCCAGCAGGGAGGGGGCAGGAACTGAAGCTTTCTTT. Translating it yields CASREGAGTEAFF.